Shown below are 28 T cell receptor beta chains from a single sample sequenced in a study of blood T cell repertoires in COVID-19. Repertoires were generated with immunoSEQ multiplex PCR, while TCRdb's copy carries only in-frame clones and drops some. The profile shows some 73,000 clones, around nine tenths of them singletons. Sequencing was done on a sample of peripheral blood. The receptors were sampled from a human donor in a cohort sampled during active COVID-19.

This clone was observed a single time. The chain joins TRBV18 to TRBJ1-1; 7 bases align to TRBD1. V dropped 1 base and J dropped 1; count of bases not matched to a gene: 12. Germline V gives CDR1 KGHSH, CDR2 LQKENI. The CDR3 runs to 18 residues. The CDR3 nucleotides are TGTGCCAGCTCACCACTCGGATCGGCAGGGGGTTCGAACACTGAAGCTTTCTTT. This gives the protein CASSPLGSAGGSNTEAFF. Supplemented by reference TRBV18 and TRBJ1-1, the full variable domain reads NAGVMQNPRHLVRRRGQEARLRCSPMKGHSHVYWYRQLPEEGLKFMVYLQKENIIDESGMPKERFSAEFPKEGPSILRIQQVVRGDSAAYFCASSPLGSAGGSNTEAFFGQGTRLTVV.

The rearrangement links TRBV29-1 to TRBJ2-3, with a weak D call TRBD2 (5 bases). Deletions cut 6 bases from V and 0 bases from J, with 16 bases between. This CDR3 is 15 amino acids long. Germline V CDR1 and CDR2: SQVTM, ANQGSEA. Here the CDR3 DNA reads TGCAGCGTCCCGGCGGGCAACCCTAGCACAGATACGCAGTATTTT. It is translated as CSVPAGNPSTDTQYF.

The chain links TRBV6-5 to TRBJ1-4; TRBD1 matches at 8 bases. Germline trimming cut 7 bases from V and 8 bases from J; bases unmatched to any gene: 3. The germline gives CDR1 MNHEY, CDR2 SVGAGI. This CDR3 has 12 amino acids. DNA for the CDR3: TGTGCCAGCACAAGGACAGGGGAAAAACTGTTTTTT. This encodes CASTRTGEKLFF.

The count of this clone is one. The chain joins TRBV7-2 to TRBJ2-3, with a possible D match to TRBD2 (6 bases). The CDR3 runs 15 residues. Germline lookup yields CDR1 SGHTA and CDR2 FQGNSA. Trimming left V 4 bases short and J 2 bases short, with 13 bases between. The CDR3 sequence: CASSSNSGLTDTQYF. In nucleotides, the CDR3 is TGTGCCAGCAGCTCGAATAGCGGACTCACAGATACGCAGTATTTT.

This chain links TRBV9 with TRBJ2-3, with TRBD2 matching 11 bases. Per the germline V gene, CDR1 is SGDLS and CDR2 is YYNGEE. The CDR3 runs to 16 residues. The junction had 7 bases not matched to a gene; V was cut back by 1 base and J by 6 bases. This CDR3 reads CASSVRSSGGRDTQYF. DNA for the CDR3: TGTGCCAGCAGCGTACGGTCTAGCGGGGGGCGGGATACGCAGTATTTT. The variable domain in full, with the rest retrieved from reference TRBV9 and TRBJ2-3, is DSGVTQTPKHLITATGQRVTLRCSPRSGDLSVYWYQQSLDQGLQFLIQYYNGEERAKGNILERFSAQQFPDLHSELNLSSLELGDSALYFCASSVRSSGGRDTQYFGPGTRLTVL.

The CDR3 coding sequence is TGTGCCAGCAGCCCCACAGACGCGTATGGCTACACCTTC. Translated, it gives CASSPTDAYGYTF. J is TRBJ1-2 and V is TRBV7-9; D unresolved. The germline V and J ends were trimmed by 5 bases and 5 bases, with 12 bases remaining between them. Germline V gene lookup returns CDR1 SEHNR and CDR2 FQNEAQ (reference sequence). The CDR3 length is 13 residues. The variable domain in full, with the rest retrieved from reference TRBV7-9 and TRBJ1-2, is DTGVSQNPRHKITKRGQNVTFRCDPISEHNRLYWYRQTLGQGPEFLTYFQNEAQLEKSRLLSDRFSAERPKGSFSTLEIQRTEQGDSAMYLCASSPTDAYGYTFGSGTRLTVV.

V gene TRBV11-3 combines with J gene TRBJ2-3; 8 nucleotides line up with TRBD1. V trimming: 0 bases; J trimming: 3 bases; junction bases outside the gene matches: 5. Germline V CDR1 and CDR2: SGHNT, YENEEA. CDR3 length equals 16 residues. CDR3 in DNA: TGTGCCAGCAGCTTAGACTCCGACAGGGGAACAGATACGCAGTATTTT. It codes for CASSLDSDRGTDTQYF.

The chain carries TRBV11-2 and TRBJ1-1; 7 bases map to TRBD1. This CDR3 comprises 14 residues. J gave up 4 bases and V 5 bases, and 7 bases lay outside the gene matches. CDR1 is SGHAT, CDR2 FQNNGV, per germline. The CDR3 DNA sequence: TGTGCCAGCAGCAATGACAGGGTTGGCACTGAAGCTTTCTTT. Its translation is CASSNDRVGTEAFF.

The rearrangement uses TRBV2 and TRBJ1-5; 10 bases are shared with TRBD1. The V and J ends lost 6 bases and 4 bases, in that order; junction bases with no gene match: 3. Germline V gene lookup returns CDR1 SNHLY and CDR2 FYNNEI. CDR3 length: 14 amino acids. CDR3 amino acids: CASRWDRGNQPQHF. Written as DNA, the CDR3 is TGTGCCAGCAGATGGGACAGGGGAAATCAGCCCCAGCATTTT.

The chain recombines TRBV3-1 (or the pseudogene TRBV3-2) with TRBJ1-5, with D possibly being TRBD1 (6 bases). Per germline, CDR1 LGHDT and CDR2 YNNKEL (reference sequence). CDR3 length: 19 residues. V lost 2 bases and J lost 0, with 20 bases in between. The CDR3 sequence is CASSQYRARGPYSNQPQHF. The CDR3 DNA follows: TGTGCCAGCAGCCAATACAGGGCCCGGGGCCCATATAGCAATCAGCCCCAGCATTTT.

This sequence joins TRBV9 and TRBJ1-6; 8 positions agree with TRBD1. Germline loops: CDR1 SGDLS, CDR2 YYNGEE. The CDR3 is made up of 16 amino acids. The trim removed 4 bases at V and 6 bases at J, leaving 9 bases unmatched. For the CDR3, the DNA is TGTGCCAGCAGCCCCGCGGGACAGGTTCGTAATTCACCCCTCCACTTT. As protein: CASSPAGQVRNSPLHF. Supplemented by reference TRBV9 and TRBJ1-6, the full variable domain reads DSGVTQTPKHLITATGQRVTLRCSPRSGDLSVYWYQQSLDQGLQFLIQYYNGEERAKGNILERFSAQQFPDLHSELNLSSLELGDSALYFCASSPAGQVRNSPLHFGNGTRLTVT.

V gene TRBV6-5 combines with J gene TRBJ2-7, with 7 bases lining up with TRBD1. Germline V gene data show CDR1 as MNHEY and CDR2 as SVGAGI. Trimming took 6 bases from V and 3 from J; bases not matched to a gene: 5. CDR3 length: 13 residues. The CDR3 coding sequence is TGTGCCAGCAGACAGGGGTCGGTCTACGAGCAGTACTTC. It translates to CASRQGSVYEQYF.

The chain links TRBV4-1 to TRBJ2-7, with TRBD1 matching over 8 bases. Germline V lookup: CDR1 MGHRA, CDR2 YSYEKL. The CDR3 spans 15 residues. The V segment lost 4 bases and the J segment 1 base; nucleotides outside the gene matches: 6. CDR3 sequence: CASSPDREISYEQYF. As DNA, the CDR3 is TGCGCCAGCAGCCCGGACAGGGAGATATCCTACGAGCAGTACTTC.

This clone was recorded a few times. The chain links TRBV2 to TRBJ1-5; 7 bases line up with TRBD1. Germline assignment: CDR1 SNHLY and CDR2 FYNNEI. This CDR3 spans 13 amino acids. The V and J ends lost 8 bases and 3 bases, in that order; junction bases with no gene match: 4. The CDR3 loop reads CASEGTDNQPQHF. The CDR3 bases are TGTGCCAGCGAGGGGACAGACAATCAGCCCCAGCATTTT.

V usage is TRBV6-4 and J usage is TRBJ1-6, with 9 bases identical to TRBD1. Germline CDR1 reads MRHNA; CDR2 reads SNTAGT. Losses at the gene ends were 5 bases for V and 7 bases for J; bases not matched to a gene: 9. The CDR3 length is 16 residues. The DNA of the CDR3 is TGTGCCAGCAGTTTCCGGACAGGGGCTAGGAATTCACCCCTCCACTTT. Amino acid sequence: CASSFRTGARNSPLHF.

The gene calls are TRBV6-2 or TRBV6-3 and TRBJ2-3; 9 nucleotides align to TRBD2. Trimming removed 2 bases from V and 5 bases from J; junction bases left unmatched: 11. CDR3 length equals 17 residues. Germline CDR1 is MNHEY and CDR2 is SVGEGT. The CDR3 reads CASSYPREGSDVDTQYF. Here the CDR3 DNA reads TGTGCCAGCAGTTACCCGCGGGAGGGTTCGGACGTAGATACGCAGTATTTT.

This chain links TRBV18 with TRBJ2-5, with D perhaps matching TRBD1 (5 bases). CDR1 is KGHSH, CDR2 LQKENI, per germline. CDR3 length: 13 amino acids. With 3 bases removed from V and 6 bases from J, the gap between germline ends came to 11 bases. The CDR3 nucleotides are TGTGCCAGCTCACCGCAGGGTATAAAGACCCAGTACTTC. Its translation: CASSPQGIKTQYF.

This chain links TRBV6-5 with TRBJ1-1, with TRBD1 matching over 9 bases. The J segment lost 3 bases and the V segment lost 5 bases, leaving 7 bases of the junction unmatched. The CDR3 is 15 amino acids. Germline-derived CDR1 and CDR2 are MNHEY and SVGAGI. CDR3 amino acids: CASSPTGQGDTEAFF. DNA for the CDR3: TGTGCCAGCAGTCCTACGGGACAGGGCGACACTGAAGCTTTCTTT.

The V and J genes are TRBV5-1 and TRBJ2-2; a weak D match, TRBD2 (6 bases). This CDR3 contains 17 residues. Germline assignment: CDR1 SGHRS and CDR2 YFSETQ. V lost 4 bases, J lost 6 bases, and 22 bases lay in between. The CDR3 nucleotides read TGCGCCAGCAGCCCGTACTCGACTAGTGGGTGGGCCGGGGAGCTGTTTTTT. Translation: CASSPYSTSGWAGELFF.

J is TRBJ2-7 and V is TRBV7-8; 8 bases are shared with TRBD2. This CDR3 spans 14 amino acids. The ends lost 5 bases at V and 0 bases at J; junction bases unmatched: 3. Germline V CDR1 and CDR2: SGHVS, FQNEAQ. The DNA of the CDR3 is TGTGCCAGCAGCCCGGCGGGGGGCTCCTACGAGCAGTACTTC. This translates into CASSPAGGSYEQYF. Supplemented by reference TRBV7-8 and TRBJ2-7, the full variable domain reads GAGVSQSPRYKVAKRGQDVALRCDPISGHVSLFWYQQALGQGPEFLTYFQNEAQLDKSGLPSDRFFAERPEGSVSTLKIQRTQQEDSAVYLCASSPAGGSYEQYFGPGTRLTVT.

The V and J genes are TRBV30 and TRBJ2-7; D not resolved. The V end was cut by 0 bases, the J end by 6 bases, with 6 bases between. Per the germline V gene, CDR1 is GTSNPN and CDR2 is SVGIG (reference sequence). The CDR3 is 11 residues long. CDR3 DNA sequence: TGTGCCTGGAGTGTACTCTCCGAGCAGTACTTC. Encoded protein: CAWSVLSEQYF.

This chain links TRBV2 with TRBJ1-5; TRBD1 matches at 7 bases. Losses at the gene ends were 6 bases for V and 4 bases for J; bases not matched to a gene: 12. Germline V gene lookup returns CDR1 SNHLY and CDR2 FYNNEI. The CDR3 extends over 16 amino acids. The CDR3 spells CASSVPQGPGNQPQHF. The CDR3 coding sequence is TGTGCCAGCAGCGTCCCACAGGGGCCCGGGAATCAGCCCCAGCATTTT.

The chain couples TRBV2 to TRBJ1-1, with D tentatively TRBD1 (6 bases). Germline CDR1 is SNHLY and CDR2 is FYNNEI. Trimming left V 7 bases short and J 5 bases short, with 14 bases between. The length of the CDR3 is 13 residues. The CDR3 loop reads CASKGGRWTEAFF. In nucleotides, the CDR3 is TGTGCCAGCAAGGGGGGGCGGTGGACTGAAGCTTTCTTT.

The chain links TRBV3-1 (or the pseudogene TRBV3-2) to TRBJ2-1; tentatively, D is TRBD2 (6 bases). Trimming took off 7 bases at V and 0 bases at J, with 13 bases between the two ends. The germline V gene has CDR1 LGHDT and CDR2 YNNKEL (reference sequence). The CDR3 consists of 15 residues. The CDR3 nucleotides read TGTGCCAGCATTCTGGGGGGTTTCTCCTACAATGAGCAGTTCTTC. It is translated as CASILGGFSYNEQFF.

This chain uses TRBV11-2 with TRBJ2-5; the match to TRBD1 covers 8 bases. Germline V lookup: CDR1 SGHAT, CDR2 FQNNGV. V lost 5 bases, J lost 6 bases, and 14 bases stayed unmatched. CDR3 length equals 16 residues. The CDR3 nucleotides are TGTGCCAGCAGCCGTATCGCAGGGGGCGCCCCGAAGACCCAGTACTTC. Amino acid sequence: CASSRIAGGAPKTQYF.

DNA of the CDR3: TGTGCCAGCAGCACGGGACTAGCCAAAAACATTCAGTACTTC. It translates to CASSTGLAKNIQYF. This chain links TRBV21-1 with TRBJ2-4; TRBD2, the table's D call, lacks a check against the DNA. TRBV21-1 is an annotated pseudogene. The length of the CDR3 is 14 residues.

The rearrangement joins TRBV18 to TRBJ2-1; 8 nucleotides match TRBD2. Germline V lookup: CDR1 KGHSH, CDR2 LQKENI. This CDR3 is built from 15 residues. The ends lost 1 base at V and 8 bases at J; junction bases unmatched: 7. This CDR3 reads CASSPLSGGTYEQFF. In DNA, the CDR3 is TGTGCCAGCTCACCACTAAGCGGGGGAACTTATGAGCAGTTCTTC.

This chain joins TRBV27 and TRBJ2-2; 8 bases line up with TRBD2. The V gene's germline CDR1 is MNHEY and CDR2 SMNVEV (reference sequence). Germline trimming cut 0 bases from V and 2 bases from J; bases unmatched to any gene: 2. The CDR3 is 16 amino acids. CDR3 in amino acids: CASSLSGGVNTGELFF. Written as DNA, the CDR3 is TGTGCCAGCAGTTTATCCGGGGGGGTAAACACCGGGGAGCTGTTTTTT.